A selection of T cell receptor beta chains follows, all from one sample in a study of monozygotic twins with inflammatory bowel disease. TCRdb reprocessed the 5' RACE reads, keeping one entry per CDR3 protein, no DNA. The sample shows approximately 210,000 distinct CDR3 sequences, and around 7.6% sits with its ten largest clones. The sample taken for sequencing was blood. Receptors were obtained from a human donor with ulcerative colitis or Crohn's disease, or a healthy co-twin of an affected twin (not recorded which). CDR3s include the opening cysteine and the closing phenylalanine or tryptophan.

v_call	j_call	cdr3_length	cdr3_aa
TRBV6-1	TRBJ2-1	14	CASMGLAGGYEQFF
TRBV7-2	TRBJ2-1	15	CASSLGQGAGNEQFF
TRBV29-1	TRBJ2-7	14	CSVGKTSGTYEQYF
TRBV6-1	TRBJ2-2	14	CASRVGEGTGELFF
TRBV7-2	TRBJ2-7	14	CASSPQGEAYEQYF
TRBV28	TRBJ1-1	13	CASSYASLPEAFF
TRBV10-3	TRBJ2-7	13	CAISRPTPYEQYF
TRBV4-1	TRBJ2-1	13	CASSHPSGNEQFF
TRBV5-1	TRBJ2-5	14	CASSPRGEQETQYF
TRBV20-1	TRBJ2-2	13	CSASRHASGELFF
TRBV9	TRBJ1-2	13	CASSVAGRIGYTF
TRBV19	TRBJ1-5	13	CASSLGRGQPQHF
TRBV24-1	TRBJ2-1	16	CATSDPGLAGDNEQFF
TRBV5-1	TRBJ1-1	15	CASSAWDRRNTEAFF
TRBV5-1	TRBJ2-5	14	CASSPSEGEETQYF
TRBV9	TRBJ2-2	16	CASSVNRDQNTGELFF
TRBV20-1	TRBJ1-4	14	CSARATATNEKLFF